This T cell receptor beta chain appears in the sequencing data of a study of blood T cell repertoires in COVID-19. Overall study context: PBMCs, B-cell-depleted T cells, or T cells were the source of the cDNA or gDNA that made up the material.

This clone was recorded only once. Original methodology: Researchers report that nucleated cell counts were estimated from reference gene primer amplification. The method was immunoSEQ multiplex PCR; TCRdb's version includes in-frame clones alone and lacks a portion of them. V and J calls and clone size are those listed in that table; D and trimming were worked out from the DNA. The repertoire holds under 250,000 clones, with over 80% as singletons. Per germline, CDR1 MGHRA and CDR2 YSYEKL. Trimming stripped 1 base from V and 4 bases from J, with 10 bases between. The CDR3 consists of 14 residues. The specimen was peripheral blood. The chain has TRBV4-1 and TRBJ1-1, with a possible D match to TRBD1 (5 bases). The TCR comes from a man aged 30 to 39 who had recovered from COVID-19. CDR3 sequence: CASSQATGRTEAFF. As DNA, the CDR3 is TGCGCCAGCAGCCAAGCTACAGGCCGCACTGAAGCTTTCTTT.